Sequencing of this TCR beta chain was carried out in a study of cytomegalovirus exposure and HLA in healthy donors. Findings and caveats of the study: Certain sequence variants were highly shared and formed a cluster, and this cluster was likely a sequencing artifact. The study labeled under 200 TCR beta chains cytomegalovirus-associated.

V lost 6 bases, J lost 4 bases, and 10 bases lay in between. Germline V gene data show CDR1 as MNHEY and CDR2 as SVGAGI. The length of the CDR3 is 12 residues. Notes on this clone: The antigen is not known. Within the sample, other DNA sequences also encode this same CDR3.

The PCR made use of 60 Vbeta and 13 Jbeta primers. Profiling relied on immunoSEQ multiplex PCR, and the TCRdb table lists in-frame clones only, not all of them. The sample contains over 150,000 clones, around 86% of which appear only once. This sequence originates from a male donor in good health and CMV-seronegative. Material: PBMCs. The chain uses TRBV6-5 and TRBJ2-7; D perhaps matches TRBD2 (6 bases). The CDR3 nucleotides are TGTGCCAGCAGGGGCGGAGGGTACGAGCAGTACTTC. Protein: CASRGGGYEQYF.